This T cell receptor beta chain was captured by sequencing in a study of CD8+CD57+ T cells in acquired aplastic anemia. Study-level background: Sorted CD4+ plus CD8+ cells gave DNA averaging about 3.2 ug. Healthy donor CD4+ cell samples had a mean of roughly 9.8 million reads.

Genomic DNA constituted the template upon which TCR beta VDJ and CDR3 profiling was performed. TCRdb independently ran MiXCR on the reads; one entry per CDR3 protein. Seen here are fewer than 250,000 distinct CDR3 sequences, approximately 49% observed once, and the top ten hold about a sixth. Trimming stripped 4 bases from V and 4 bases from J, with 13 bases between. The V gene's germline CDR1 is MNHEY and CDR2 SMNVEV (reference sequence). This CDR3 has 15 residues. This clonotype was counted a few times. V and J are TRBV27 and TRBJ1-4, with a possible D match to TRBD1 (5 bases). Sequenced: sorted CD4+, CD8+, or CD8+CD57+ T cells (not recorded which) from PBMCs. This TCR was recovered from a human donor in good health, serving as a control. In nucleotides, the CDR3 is TGTGCCAGCAGTTCCGCCGGGACTGTTAATGAAAAACTGTTTTTT. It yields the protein CASSSAGTVNEKLFF.